These 16 T cell receptor beta chains were sequenced from one sample in a study of blood T cell repertoires in COVID-19. Generated by immunoSEQ multiplex PCR, the TCRdb table keeps only in-frame clones and is missing some. The sample shows more than 55,000 clones, 76% of them seen only once. What was sequenced was peripheral blood. Every receptor here comes from a woman in her fifties or sixties with active or convalescent COVID-19.

This chain joins TRBV2 and TRBJ1-2; weak D call: TRBD1 (6 bases). The germline V gene has CDR1 SNHLY and CDR2 FYNNEI. This CDR3 has 13 amino acids. Deletions cut 4 bases from V and 9 bases from J, with 15 bases between. For the CDR3, the DNA is TGTGCCAGCAGTGTATCAGGGGTAGAGCGCTACACCTTC. This translates into CASSVSGVERYTF.

The chain recombines TRBV5-1 with TRBJ2-5; D is perhaps TRBD1 (6 bases). V was cut by 7 bases and J by 1 base, with 14 bases left in between. Germline lookup yields CDR1 SGHRS and CDR2 YFSETQ. The CDR3 loop spans 14 amino acids. CDR3 loop: CASARVQGQETQYF. CDR3 DNA: TGCGCCAGCGCCCGGGTACAGGGCCAAGAGACCCAGTACTTC.

This chain joins TRBV7-9 and TRBJ1-1; D is perhaps TRBD1 (5 bases). CDR1 is SEHNR, CDR2 FQNEAQ, per germline (reference sequence). The CDR3 length is 14 residues. Trimming shortened V by 3 bases and J by 3 bases, and 11 bases separated the two germline ends. CDR3 in amino acids: CASSLGGFDTEAFF. The CDR3 DNA reads TGTGCCAGCAGCTTGGGGGGTTTCGACACTGAAGCTTTCTTT.

The chain joins TRBV2 to TRBJ1-5; D might be TRBD1 (6 bases). Deletions cut 4 bases from V and 5 bases from J, with 12 bases between. The CDR3 spans 14 residues. Germline-derived CDR1 and CDR2 are SNHLY and FYNNEI. The DNA of the CDR3 is TGTGCCAGCAGTGTATCAGGGGTGGATCAGCCCCAGCATTTT. This gives the protein CASSVSGVDQPQHF.

V usage is TRBV5-1 and J usage is TRBJ2-7; D perhaps matches TRBD1 (6 bases). Germline V CDR1 and CDR2: SGHRS, YFSETQ. V lost 4 bases and J lost 7, with 15 bases in between. The CDR3 loop spans 13 amino acids. This CDR3 reads CASSRTGSREQYF. CDR3 coding DNA: TGCGCCAGCAGCCGCACAGGGTCTCGGGAGCAGTACTTC. Complete variable domain (other parts from reference TRBV5-1 and TRBJ2-7): KAGVTQTPRYLIKTRGQQVTLSCSPISGHRSVSWYQQTPGQGLQFLFEYFSETQRNKGNFPGRFSGRQFSNSRSEMNVSTLELGDSALYLCASSRTGSREQYFGPGTRLTVT.

The chain recombines TRBV5-8 with TRBJ2-7; possibly TRBD1 for D (6 bases). Trimming took off 6 bases at V and 3 bases at J, with 16 bases between the two ends. Germline lookup yields CDR1 SGHTS and CDR2 YDEGEE. This CDR3 has 14 amino acids. In nucleotides, the CDR3 is TGTGCCAGCACCATGGGGCAGGGACACTACGAGCAGTACTTC. Its protein is CASTMGQGHYEQYF.

The chain's CDR3 is CASSYQAEAFF. In DNA, the CDR3 is TGTGCCAGCAGTTACCAGGCTGAAGCTTTCTTT. The V and J genes are TRBV6-5 and TRBJ1-1; D ambiguous. The V and J ends lost 2 bases and 6 bases respectively, with 4 bases between them. This CDR3 is 11 amino acids long. Germline V gene sequence: CDR1 MNHEY, CDR2 SVGAGI.

The chain carries TRBV27 and TRBJ1-2, with D maybe TRBD1 (5 bases). The CDR3 consists of 13 residues. Trimming removed 5 bases from V and 7 bases from J, with 14 bases in between. Germline V gene lookup returns CDR1 MNHEY and CDR2 SMNVEV (reference sequence). The CDR3 DNA reads TGTGCCAGCAGTGCCGCGGGGGGAGCTGGCTACACCTTC. Protein sequence: CASSAAGGAGYTF.

This chain uses TRBV19 with TRBJ2-7, with D perhaps TRBD1 (5 bases). CDR1 and CDR2 from the germline V gene are LNHDA and SQIVND (reference sequence). Trimming cost V 1 base and J 6 bases, with 10 bases left between them. The CDR3 length is 13 residues. CDR3 nucleotide sequence: TGTGCCAGTAGTATAGGGGAAGGGGTCGAGCAGTACTTC. Its protein is CASSIGEGVEQYF.

This sequence joins TRBV6-5 and TRBJ2-1; D call uncertain. Deletions cut 5 bases from V and 8 bases from J, with 13 bases between. The germline CDR1 and CDR2 sequences are MNHEY and SVGAGI. This CDR3 contains 13 residues. Written as DNA, the CDR3 is TGTGCCAGCAGTCCGGAGCTTGAGCATGAGCAGTTCTTC. Translating gives CASSPELEHEQFF.

V and J are TRBV5-1 and TRBJ1-6; 9 bases map to TRBD1. This CDR3 comprises 19 residues. CDR1 and CDR2 (germline): SGHRS, YFSETQ. V gave up 0 bases and J gave up 8 bases; unmatched junction bases: 15. This CDR3 reads CASSLADSPGQGIDSPLHF. In DNA form, the CDR3 reads TGCGCCAGCAGCTTGGCGGACTCTCCGGGACAGGGAATTGATTCACCCCTCCACTTT.

The chain has TRBV19 and TRBJ1-6, with 8 bases that match TRBD1. Germline V gene data show CDR1 as LNHDA and CDR2 as SQIVND (reference sequence). The CDR3 totals 13 residues. V gave up 6 bases and J gave up 8 bases; unmatched junction bases: 3. CDR3 bases: TGTGCCAGTAGCGCAGGGGGCCATTCACCCCTCCACTTT. As protein: CASSAGGHSPLHF.

The sample holds a few counts of this clone. The chain recombines TRBV10-3 with TRBJ1-2; 8 bases align to TRBD1. Trimming cost V 2 bases and J 4 bases; bases outside gene matches: 0. Germline assignment: CDR1 ENHRY and CDR2 SYGVKD. The CDR3 covers 13 residues. CDR3: CAISEDRGYGYTF. In DNA, the CDR3 is TGTGCCATCAGTGAGGACAGGGGCTATGGCTACACCTTC.

This clone was observed a few times. The genes are TRBV30 and TRBJ2-4; D is possibly TRBD1 (6 bases). Germline values: CDR1 GTSNPN, CDR2 SVGIG (reference sequence). V was trimmed by 2 bases and J by 1 base, leaving 12 bases between them. This CDR3 spans 15 amino acids. CDR3 amino acids: CAWSPSDRAKNIQYF. As DNA, the CDR3 is TGTGCCTGGAGTCCAAGTGACAGGGCCAAAAACATTCAGTACTTC.

The chain has TRBV6-2 or TRBV6-3 and TRBJ2-1; 7 positions agree with TRBD2. The CDR3 extends over 16 amino acids. V lost 2 bases and J lost 3; bases outside the gene matches: 7. CDR1 and CDR2 (germline): MNHEY, SVGEGT. The CDR3 here is CASSYPSGTNYNEQFF. The CDR3 DNA follows: TGTGCCAGCAGTTACCCCTCCGGGACTAACTACAATGAGCAGTTCTTC.

This clone was detected many times. The V call is TRBV9, the J call TRBJ1-1; D uncertain. The germline V gene encodes CDR1 SGDLS and CDR2 YYNGEE. The CDR3 is 19 residues long. Trimming stripped 4 bases from V and 0 bases from J, with 25 bases between. The CDR3, as DNA: TGTGCCAGCAGCTTTAACCCGGGCTCACCGACGGGGATGAACACTGAAGCTTTCTTT. This codes for CASSFNPGSPTGMNTEAFF.